Presented here are 25 T cell receptor beta chains from one specimen sequenced in a study of response to subunit inactivated influenza vaccine. TCRdb re-analysed the RT-PCR reads in MiXCR, keeping a single row per CDR3 protein. This table holds about 540,000 distinct CDR3 sequences, approximately 20% found once. The data were also submitted as part of a second study, on T cells expressing NK-cell markers. That paper adds: cDNA encoding TCR beta was synthesized via 5'RACE template switching incorporating UMIs.

This specimen was CD4+ T cells sorted from PBMCs, taken 11 to 12 days after vaccination. These TCRs come from a man between 50 and 59 years old who received an inactivated influenza vaccine.

This clonotype was recorded many times. The chain employs TRBV20-1 and TRBJ2-5; the match to TRBD2 covers 9 bases. Germline loops: CDR1 DFQATT, CDR2 SNEGSKA (reference sequence). The CDR3 loop spans 16 amino acids. V trimming: 3 bases; J trimming: 5 bases; junction bases outside the gene matches: 13. The CDR3 is CSASRAIAGVGETQYF. CDR3 coding DNA: TGCAGTGCTAGCAGGGCCATAGCGGGAGTCGGGGAGACCCAGTACTTC.

The chain combines TRBV5-1 with TRBJ2-1, with TRBD2 identical over 11 bases. The CDR3 length is 17 residues. Germline CDR1 SGHRS, CDR2 YFSETQ. J gave up 8 bases and V 4 bases, and 14 bases lay outside the gene matches. CDR3 amino acids: CASSPGLAGFGRDEQFF. In DNA, the CDR3 is TGCGCCAGCAGCCCCGGACTAGCGGGTTTTGGTCGCGATGAGCAGTTCTTC.

This clonotype was counted only a few times. The chain recombines TRBV20-1 with TRBJ2-3; 8 bases align to TRBD2. CDR3 length: 13 amino acids. The germline V gene has CDR1 DFQATT and CDR2 SNEGSKA (reference sequence). Trimming at V came to 7 bases and at J to 5 bases, leaving 8 bases not matched to a gene. CDR3 nucleotide sequence: TGCAGTGGGGGGGCGGGAGGAAAAGATACGCAGTATTTT. Protein sequence: CSGGAGGKDTQYF.

This clonotype was counted only a few times. This chain joins TRBV5-4 and TRBJ2-1; D might be TRBD1 (6 bases). Deletions cut 4 bases from V and 6 bases from J, with 17 bases between. The CDR3 spans 15 residues. Germline V gives CDR1 SGHNT, CDR2 YYREEE (reference sequence). CDR3 in DNA: TGTGCCAGCAGCGTGCCTTTGGGGGCCAGCAATGAGCAGTTCTTC. Amino acid sequence: CASSVPLGASNEQFF.

This clonotype has just a few counts. The CDR3 here is CAVNPSLRQPQHF. The CDR3 nucleotides are TGTGCCGTCAACCCTTCCTTAAGACAGCCCCAGCATTTT. The chain uses TRBV6-2 or TRBV6-3 and TRBJ1-5; no reliable D call. Deletions cut 11 bases from V and 7 bases from J, with 18 bases between. The CDR3 is 13 residues long. CDR1 is MNHEY, CDR2 SVGEGT, per germline.

The chain links TRBV27 to TRBJ2-3; no clear D gene. Trimming left V 0 bases short and J 1 base short, with 11 bases between. The CDR3 covers 16 residues. The germline CDR1 and CDR2 sequences are MNHEY and SMNVEV (reference sequence). This CDR3 is CASSLSRRSRTDTQYF. The CDR3 nucleotides are TGTGCCAGCAGTTTATCGCGCCGGAGTCGCACAGATACGCAGTATTTT.

The table lists this clonotype with a few counts. The V gene is TRBV11-2, the J gene TRBJ1-1; D is ambiguous. The germline V gene has CDR1 SGHAT and CDR2 FQNNGV. The CDR3 has 14 amino acids. The CDR3 DNA follows: TGTGCTATCAGCTCCGGACCGTTTGTGACTGAAGCTTTCTTT. This gives the protein CAISSGPFVTEAFF.

The genes are TRBV7-3 and TRBJ2-2; no clear D gene. The CDR3 runs 16 residues. From germline, CDR1 is SGHTA and CDR2 FQGTGA. Trimming took 4 bases from V and 3 from J, leaving 15 bases between them. The CDR3 region is CASSSFGRRDTGELFF. The CDR3 bases are TGTGCCAGCAGCTCTTTCGGACGTAGAGACACCGGGGAGCTGTTTTTT. The full variable domain, its missing parts supplied by reference TRBV7-3 and TRBJ2-2, is GAGVSQTPSNKVTEKGKYVELRCDPISGHTALYWYRQSLGQGPEFLIYFQGTGAADDSGLPNDRFFAVRPEGSVSTLKIQRTERGDSAVYLCASSSFGRRDTGELFFGEGSRLTVL.

The rearrangement links TRBV7-8 to TRBJ2-5; 8 bases are shared with TRBD1. The J segment lost 2 bases and the V segment lost 5 bases, leaving 16 bases of the junction unmatched. This CDR3 is 18 amino acids long. Germline V CDR1 and CDR2: SGHVS, FQNEAQ. CDR3 amino acids: CASSTIPRQGRLQETQYF. DNA of the CDR3: TGTGCCAGCAGCACTATCCCTCGACAGGGGCGGTTACAAGAGACCCAGTACTTC.

The DNA of the CDR3 is TGTGCCAGCTGTTCGGGGATCAACACCGGGGAGCTGTTTTTT. Amino acid sequence: CASCSGINTGELFF. V is TRBV6-2 or TRBV6-3 and J is TRBJ2-2, with D perhaps TRBD2 (5 bases). The CDR3 contains 14 residues. Trimming stripped 8 bases from V and 2 bases from J, with 12 bases between. Germline V gene sequence: CDR1 MNHEY, CDR2 SVGEGT.

This clonotype has ten or more counts. This sequence joins TRBV5-1 and TRBJ2-1, with TRBD2 matching over 14 bases. With 5 bases clipped from V and 8 bases from J, the junction kept 9 bases outside the gene matches. This CDR3 contains 16 residues. Germline V gene sequence: CDR1 SGHRS, CDR2 YFSETQ. The CDR3 region is CASSRQTSGGAYEQFF. In DNA, the CDR3 is TGCGCCAGCAGTCGCCAGACTAGCGGGGGGGCTTATGAGCAGTTCTTC. The variable domain in full, completed from reference TRBV5-1 and TRBJ2-1, reads KAGVTQTPRYLIKTRGQQVTLSCSPISGHRSVSWYQQTPGQGLQFLFEYFSETQRNKGNFPGRFSGRQFSNSRSEMNVSTLELGDSALYLCASSRQTSGGAYEQFFGPGTRLTVL.

The chain links TRBV7-2 to TRBJ1-1, with D hard to call. CDR3 length: 15 amino acids. V lost 1 base to trimming and J lost 6 bases, with 15 bases between them. CDR1 is SGHTA, CDR2 FQGNSA, per germline. CDR3 in amino acids: CASSLVAGVGAEAFF. The CDR3 DNA reads as TGTGCCAGCAGCTTAGTGGCCGGGGTGGGCGCTGAAGCTTTCTTT.

The CDR3 nucleotides read TGTGCCAGCAGCGTAGACAGAACCGATTCACCCCTCCACTTT. As protein: CASSVDRTDSPLHF. J is TRBJ1-6 and V is TRBV9; D remains unclear. The ends were cut back, 0 bases at V and 8 bases at J, with 9 bases in the middle. CDR3 length: 14 amino acids. Germline assignment: CDR1 SGDLS and CDR2 YYNGEE.

This clonotype was recorded at least ten times. V is TRBV6-2 or TRBV6-3 and J is TRBJ2-2, with D possibly TRBD2 on 5 matching bases. The germline CDR1 and CDR2 sequences are MNHEY and SVGEGT. Deletions cut 10 bases from V and 4 bases from J, with 13 bases between. CDR3 size: 13 residues. CDR3 protein: CAINRRSTGELFF. CDR3 DNA: TGTGCCATCAATAGGAGGAGCACCGGGGAGCTGTTTTTT.

V gene TRBV23-1 combines with J gene TRBJ1-2; 7 bases match TRBD1. TRBV23-1 is known as an ORF, though its function is uncertain. The CDR3 totals 18 residues. The ends lost 3 bases at V and 1 base at J; junction bases unmatched: 14. The CDR3 here is CASSHSDRAPIHNYGYTF. In nucleotides, the CDR3 is TGCGCCAGCAGTCATTCTGACAGGGCCCCCATCCATAACTATGGCTACACCTTC.

CDR3 in amino acids: CSVVGGTWNEQFF. The DNA of the CDR3 is TGCAGCGTTGTAGGGGGAACTTGGAATGAGCAGTTCTTC. The rearrangement joins TRBV29-1 to TRBJ2-1, with TRBD1 as a possible D gene (6 bases). The germline V and J ends were trimmed by 4 bases and 7 bases, with 14 bases remaining between them. Germline V gene sequence: CDR1 SQVTM, CDR2 ANQGSEA. The CDR3 is 13 residues long.

The J gene is TRBJ2-1, the V gene TRBV7-8; 11 nucleotides agree with TRBD2. The CDR3 is 16 residues long. J lost 5 bases, V lost 3 bases, and 6 bases had no gene match. Germline values: CDR1 SGHVS, CDR2 FQNEAQ. CDR3 coding DNA: TGTGCCAGCAGCTTCTCTAGCGGGGGGCCCCACAATGAGCAGTTCTTC. Its translation is CASSFSSGGPHNEQFF.

The J gene is TRBJ2-2, the V gene TRBV20-1; the D gene could be TRBD1 or TRBD2 (5 bases each). Trimming removed 1 base at V and 7 bases at J, with 16 bases between. CDR1 is DFQATT, CDR2 SNEGSKA, per germline (reference sequence). This CDR3 has 15 residues. The CDR3 bases are TGCAGTGCTAGAGGGGACCCCCCACCATACGGGGAGCTGTTTTTT. Its translation is CSARGDPPPYGELFF.

This clonotype came up a few times. V and J are TRBV5-6 and TRBJ2-3, with 7 bases fitting TRBD2. Trimming cost V 4 bases and J 4 bases; bases outside gene matches: 9. CDR3 length: 15 residues. Germline CDR1 SGHDT, CDR2 YYEEEE. This CDR3 is CASSGGLEVPDTQYF. DNA of the CDR3: TGTGCCAGCAGCGGCGGACTAGAGGTTCCAGATACGCAGTATTTT.

The chain couples TRBV11-2 to TRBJ2-1, with a weak D call TRBD2 (6 bases). This CDR3 has 18 residues. Deletions cut 0 bases from V and 1 base from J, with 16 bases between. Germline values: CDR1 SGHAT, CDR2 FQNNGV. The CDR3: CASSLDRGSGTSYNEQFF. In nucleotides, the CDR3 is TGTGCCAGCAGCTTAGACCGGGGTAGCGGAACTTCCTACAATGAGCAGTTCTTC. Supplemented by reference TRBV11-2 and TRBJ2-1, the full variable domain reads EAGVAQSPRYKIIEKRQSVAFWCNPISGHATLYWYQQILGQGPKLLIQFQNNGVVDDSQLPKDRFSAERLKGVDSTLKIQPAKLEDSAVYLCASSLDRGSGTSYNEQFFGPGTRLTVL.

This clonotype was seen at least ten times. The J gene is TRBJ1-1, the V gene TRBV5-5; D call uncertain. The ends were cut back, 0 bases at V and 1 base at J, with 7 bases in the middle. This CDR3 region has 14 residues. The germline V gene encodes CDR1 SGHKS and CDR2 YYEKEE (reference sequence). The CDR3, as DNA: TGTGCCAGCAGCTTGGCCCAAAAGAACACTGAAGCTTTCTTT. Its translation: CASSLAQKNTEAFF.

The J gene is TRBJ2-2, the V gene TRBV5-6; 9 bases align to TRBD2. CDR3 size: 16 residues. The V segment lost 3 bases and the J segment 2 bases; nucleotides outside the gene matches: 5. Germline V gives CDR1 SGHDT, CDR2 YYEEEE. CDR3 nucleotides: TGTGCCAGCAGCTATGGACTAGCGAGTAACACCGGGGAGCTGTTTTTT. Translated: CASSYGLASNTGELFF.

This chain connects TRBV2 to TRBJ2-7, with 7 bases aligning to TRBD1. Unmatched junction bases numbered 12, after V lost 1 base and J lost 6 bases. From germline, CDR1 is SNHLY and CDR2 FYNNEI. This CDR3 has 16 amino acids. CDR3 in DNA: TGTGCCAGCAGTGAAGTCCGGGCAGGGGGTACTGGCGAGCAGTACTTC. Translation gives CASSEVRAGGTGEQYF.

This clonotype was detected a few times. This chain links TRBV4-2 with TRBJ1-6; D may be TRBD1 (5 bases). The ends were cut back, 0 bases at V and 8 bases at J, with 11 bases in the middle. This CDR3 has 15 amino acids. Germline V gene sequence: CDR1 LGHNA, CDR2 YNFKEQ. CDR3 in amino acids: CASSQDKGIYSPLHF. For the CDR3, the DNA is TGTGCCAGCAGCCAAGATAAGGGGATATATTCACCCCTCCACTTT.

The rearrangement joins TRBV5-5 to TRBJ1-1, with D unresolved. V lost 0 bases, J lost 1 base, and 7 bases lay in between. Germline lookup yields CDR1 SGHKS and CDR2 YYEKEE (reference sequence). The CDR3 runs to 14 residues. The CDR3, as DNA: TGTGCCAGCAGCTTGGATCTAAGGAACACTGAAGCTTTCTTT. It translates to CASSLDLRNTEAFF.